This T cell receptor beta chain is drawn from a study of T-cell reconstitution after alpha-beta-depleted transplantation in children (dated by TCRdb to about 2016). Notes on the research overall: T-cell immune reconstitution after TCRalphabeta/CD19-depleted allogeneic hematopoietic cell transplantation in children was quantitatively tracked in the study by means of TCR repertoire profiling. The investigation overall reported the following: About two months after transplant, the apparently early recovery of alphabetaT-cell counts reportedly depended on just several hundred clones that had expanded rapidly and came from non-depleted graft cells. Over subsequent months, a decline in hyperexpanded clone frequencies was noted, and after one year, T-cell counts and TCRbeta diversity were mostly ascribed to newly produced T cells. In some patients, the high TCRbeta diversity seen at day 60 was put down to recipient T cells and intrathymic progenitors that had survived conditioning.

Interpreted using the paper, the treatment or condition label stands for: allogeneic hematopoietic cell transplantation with graft depleted of TCRalphabeta T cells and CD19 B cells. Transplant recipients were children who received TCRalphabeta/CD19-depleted allogeneic hematopoietic cell grafts. Libraries were prepared through PCR. Data came from an Illumina HiSeq 2500. To normalize quantification of the TCRbeta repertoire, the TCR libraries were built with molecular barcoding that relied on unique molecular identifiers. TCRdb reran the public reads through fastp at Q25 and MiXCR, keeping productive beta chains. Each CDR3 protein appears once, grouped with its most common genes and DNA. The sample data list 300,000 to 400,000 distinct CDR3 sequences, and around 25% of these were observed just once. Together, the top ten hold about 10% of the sample. From the germline V gene, CDR1 is SNHLY and CDR2 is FYNNEI. V gives up 3 bases and J gives up 2 bases, and the segment between their germline ends measures 11 bases. Including cysteine and phenylalanine, the CDR3 has 14 amino acids. The CDR3 DNA has 42 bases and is translated from base 1.

As concerns this clonotype: Its antigen is not yet known. Base qualities were left out, and no much larger clone turns up one base away.

The chain is encoded by TRBV2 joined to TRBJ2-7; TRBD2 is a possible D gene, resting on 5 matching bases. This receptor was identified in a male patient under 18 who had a stem cell transplant for acute lymphoblastic leukemia, so the T cells may come from the graft donor. Sequenced material: PBMCs, mostly from graft donor cells, taken 180 days after TCRalphabeta/CD19-depleted stem cell transplant. CDR3 sequence: CASSDPGDTYEQYF. The DNA reads TGTGCCAGCAGTGATCCCGGGGATACCTACGAGCAGTACTTC. Supplemented by the reference TRBV2 and TRBJ2-7 proteins around the CDR3, the complete variable domain is EPEVTQTPSHQVTQMGQEVILRCVPISNHLYFYWYRQILGQKVEFLVSFYNNEISEKSEIFDDQFSVERPDGSNFTLKIRSTKLEDSAMYFCASSDPGDTYEQYFGPGTRLTVT.